This entry features one TCR beta chain sequence. This clonotype was counted at least ten times. It lacks a known antigen. No base quality values were provided; no much bigger clone lies one nucleotide off. The TCR beta CDR3 regions were amplified from RNA transcripts. For the first round of RT-PCR on the TCR CDR3, the HTBI primer set was used together with the Qiagen OneStep RT-PCR kit. Libraries were constructed in a second round of multiplex PCR, after which size selection and purification were performed. Libraries were sequenced paired-end with 100 bp reads on an Illumina HiSeq2000. As for how the authors treated the data: SOAPnuke was used to process the raw data, throwing out any read that contained adapters or uncalled bases, had a mean Phred below 15, or lacked an exact constant-primer or identifier match. High-quality paired reads were merged with COPE v1.2.5, and unique nucleotide sequences were defined as clonotypes. Clonotypes were aligned to IMGT TRBV, TRBD and TRBJ reference segments using MiTCR v1.1. Analysis was restricted to V-J combinations with a frequency above 0.0001, which covered 98% to 99.2% of repertoires. A TCS score was defined as the ratio between F50 (clonal expansion) and ExV (chaos), using BLOSUM62-based TCRdist between CDR3 peptides within each V-J. Welch's t-statistics and random forest reduced 450 to 600 V-J features to some 14, which were used in a naive Bayes classifier (R e1071). TCRdb ran its own pipeline on the public reads, namely fastp trimming at Q25 and MiXCR clone calling, and kept in-frame beta chains. All rows with the same CDR3 protein become a single entry with the most common DNA and genes. V and J calls and clone size were set by TCRdb, not the authors. The sample profile shows 600,000 to 850,000 distinct CDR3 sequences; over 15% of them were found once. The ten largest clonotypes hold 16% of the sample.

The sample comes from a study of T cells in Graves' hyperthyroidism and ophthalmopathy (dated by TCRdb to the late 2010s). With respect to the entire study: Peripheral blood samples were taken at the time of initial diagnosis, prior to any treatment. To identify distinguishing TCR V-J signatures, a discovery cohort of about 100 patients was used, comprising fewer than 45 with Graves' ophthalmopathy and about 59 with stable Graves' hyperthyroidism. An independent validation cohort of fewer than 20 hyperthyroidism patients and about 15 patients who later progressed to ophthalmopathy tested prospective prediction of ophthalmopathy. For training and testing, the approximately 92 patients in the discovery cohort were randomly divided in a 7:3 ratio. In addition, the study compared T-cell repertoires in thyroid tissue and in blood from about six Graves' hyperthyroidism patients. Once sampling was done, hyperthyroidism patients were given methimazole at a starting dose of 30 mg daily, whereas ophthalmopathy patients were given high-dose intravenous methylprednisolone. The paper describes TCR Vbeta CDR3 sequencing of 140 or so peripheral blood samples, made up of roughly 40 ophthalmopathy patients, approximately 76 hyperthyroidism patients and around 17 progressor patients. Overall study results and their limits: Most expanded thyroid clonotypes (frequency above 0.001) were also found in blood, which suggests that blood repertoires may mirror thyroid immune responses. Ophthalmopathy was separated from stable hyperthyroidism by a 13 V-J signature model, with 87.88% sensitivity and approximately 81% specificity obtained in cross-validation and 80%/75% obtained in testing. No statistical method was used to fix the sample size in advance, and group allocation was not hidden from the investigators. In validation, progression to ophthalmopathy was predicted by the model with more than 65% sensitivity and 72% to 85% specificity, a median of roughly 6.4 months before onset.

Hyperthyroidism patients were aged 18 to 65 years and newly diagnosed, with disease duration of less than 2 months. The study excluded patients with uncontrolled infections, other autoimmune diseases, pregnancy or lactation. Diagnoses were established on the basis of clinical symptoms, serum thyroxine and TRAb, thyroid ultrasound, and orbital computed tomography. Blood from progressor patients was collected at the time of first diagnosis with hyperthyroidism, before any ophthalmopathy symptoms had appeared. PBMCs were separated from over 9 ml of fresh peripheral blood using Ficoll-Paque density gradient centrifugation. Progressor patients were first diagnosed with Graves' hyperthyroidism and then developed ophthalmopathy during follow-up. Total RNA was extracted with Trizol reagent, and quality was checked on an Agilent 2100 Bioanalyzer. The CDR1 and CDR2 encoded by the germline V gene (reference sequence) are LGHDT and YNNKEL. Measured from the cysteine to the phenylalanine, the CDR3 is 16 residues long. The read is trimmed to its CDR3 DNA, 48 bases read in frame from base 1. For this chain, trimming is 4 bases at the V end and 1 base at the J end, and the number of junction bases without a gene match is 7.

The rearrangement joined TRBV3-1 to TRBJ2-3, and 8 junctional nucleotides match TRBD2. Material: blood. This sequence originates from a woman in her fifties or sixties with Graves' hyperthyroidism that later progressed to Graves' ophthalmopathy. The CDR3 reads CASSRKNSGGTDTQYF. The DNA sequence is TGTGCCAGCAGCCGAAAGAATAGCGGGGGCACAGATACGCAGTATTTT.